This TCR beta chain was sequenced in a study of T cell changes during pregnancy in multiple sclerosis. In this sample, this clone turned up once. The repertoire was sequenced with immunoSEQ multiplex PCR; TCRdb's copy has only in-frame clones and lacks some. This table has roughly 100,000 clones, about nine tenths appearing once. This receptor was obtained from a female donor in good health, enrolled as a control in a pregnancy study. The sequences come from peripheral blood, collected in the second trimester of pregnancy.

CDR3 amino acids: CATKNRGYMEETQYF. CDR3 bases: TGTGCCACCAAGAACAGGGGGTATATGGAAGAGACCCAGTACTTC. V usage is TRBV27 and J usage is TRBJ2-5, with 8 bases matching TRBD1. V was clipped by 10 bases and J by 3 bases; unmatched bases: 13. Germline lookup yields CDR1 MNHEY and CDR2 SMNVEV (reference sequence). The CDR3 is 15 amino acids.